This TCR beta chain was captured in a study of CD4 T cells in relation to SARS-CoV-2 and coronaviruses. About the research overall: The HLA restriction of the shared crossreactive spike epitopes was mapped. Study findings and constraints: Crossreactivity was assessed only for spike protein, not other viral proteins. Pre-pandemic and post-infection samples never came from the same donor. Crossreactive clones expanded significantly less to SARS-CoV-2 than monoreactive clones.

Profiled with immunoSEQ multiplex PCR; TCRdb holds only in-frame clones, not every one. This sample has around 65,000 clones; about 87% occur once, and the top ten carry about 1.6%. Concerning this clone: Its antigen is unidentified.

Before the COVID-19 pandemic, during about 2010-2019, CD4+ T cells were taken from unexposed donors. Material for sequencing was memory CD4+ T cells from PBMCs. This TCR came from a human donor in good health.

CDR3 sequence (DNA): TGCGCCAGCAGCTTGCTAGGTCTAAGCTCCTACAATGAGCAGTTCTTC. Translating it yields CASSLLGLSSYNEQFF. The chain recombines TRBV5-1 with TRBJ2-1, with D unclear. CDR3 length: 16 residues. Germline CDR1 and CDR2: SGHRS and YFSETQ. Trimming stripped 1 base from V and 0 bases from J, with 11 bases between. Together with reference TRBV5-1 and TRBJ2-1, the CDR3 gives the full variable domain: KAGVTQTPRYLIKTRGQQVTLSCSPISGHRSVSWYQQTPGQGLQFLFEYFSETQRNKGNFPGRFSGRQFSNSRSEMNVSTLELGDSALYLCASSLLGLSSYNEQFFGPGTRLTVL.